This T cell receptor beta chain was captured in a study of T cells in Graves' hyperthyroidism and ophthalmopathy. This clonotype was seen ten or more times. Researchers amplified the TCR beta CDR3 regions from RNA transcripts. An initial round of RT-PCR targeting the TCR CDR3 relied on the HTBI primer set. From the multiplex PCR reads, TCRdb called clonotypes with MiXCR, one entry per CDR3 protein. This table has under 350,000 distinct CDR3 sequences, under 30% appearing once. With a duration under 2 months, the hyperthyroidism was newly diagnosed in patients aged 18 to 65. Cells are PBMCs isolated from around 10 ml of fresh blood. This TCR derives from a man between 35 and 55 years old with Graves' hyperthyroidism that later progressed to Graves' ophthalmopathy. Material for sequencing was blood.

The CDR3 loop reads CASSSADRVDEQYF. DNA of the CDR3: TGTGCCAGCAGCTCAGCGGACAGGGTGGACGAGCAGTACTTC. The genes are TRBV9 and TRBJ2-7; 8 bases fit TRBD1. This CDR3 has 14 residues. Per the germline V gene, CDR1 is SGDLS and CDR2 is YYNGEE. V trimming: 4 bases; J trimming: 5 bases; junction bases outside the gene matches: 8.